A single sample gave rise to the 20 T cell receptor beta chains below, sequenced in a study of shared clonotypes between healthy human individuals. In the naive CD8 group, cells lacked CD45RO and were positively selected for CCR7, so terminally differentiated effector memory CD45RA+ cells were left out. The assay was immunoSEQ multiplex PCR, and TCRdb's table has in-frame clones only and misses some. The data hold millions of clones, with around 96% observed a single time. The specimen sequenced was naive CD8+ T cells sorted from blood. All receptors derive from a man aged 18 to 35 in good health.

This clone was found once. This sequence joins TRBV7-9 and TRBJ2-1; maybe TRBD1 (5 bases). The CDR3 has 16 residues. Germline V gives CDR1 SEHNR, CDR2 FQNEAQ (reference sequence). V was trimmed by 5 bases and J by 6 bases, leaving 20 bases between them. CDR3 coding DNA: TGTGCCAGCAGCACGCAAAGGGGTGTATACTCCAATGAGCAGTTCTTC. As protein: CASSTQRGVYSNEQFF.

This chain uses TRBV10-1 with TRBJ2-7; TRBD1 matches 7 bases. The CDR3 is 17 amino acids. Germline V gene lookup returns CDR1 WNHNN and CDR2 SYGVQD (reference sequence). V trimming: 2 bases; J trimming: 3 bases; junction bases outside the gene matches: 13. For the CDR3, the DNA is TGCGCCAGCAGTGAGAAAGTCGGGCCAGGGGGTAACTACGAGCAGTACTTC. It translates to CASSEKVGPGGNYEQYF.

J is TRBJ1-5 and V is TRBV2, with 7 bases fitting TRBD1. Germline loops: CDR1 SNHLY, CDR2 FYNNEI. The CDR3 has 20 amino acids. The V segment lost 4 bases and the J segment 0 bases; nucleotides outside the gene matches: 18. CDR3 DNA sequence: TGTGCCAGCAGTGCACCCAGGACAGGCGCCTACGGGTATAGCAATCAGCCCCAGCATTTT. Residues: CASSAPRTGAYGYSNQPQHF. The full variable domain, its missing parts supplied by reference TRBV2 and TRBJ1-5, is EPEVTQTPSHQVTQMGQEVILRCVPISNHLYFYWYRQILGQKVEFLVSFYNNEISEKSEIFDDQFSVERPDGSNFTLKIRSTKLEDSAMYFCASSAPRTGAYGYSNQPQHFGDGTRLSIL.

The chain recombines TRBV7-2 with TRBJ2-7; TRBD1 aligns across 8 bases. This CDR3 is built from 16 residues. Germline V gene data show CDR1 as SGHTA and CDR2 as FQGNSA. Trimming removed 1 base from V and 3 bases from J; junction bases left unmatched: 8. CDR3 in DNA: TGTGCCAGCAGCTTAGTGGTAGCGGACAGGGACTACGAGCAGTACTTC. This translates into CASSLVVADRDYEQYF. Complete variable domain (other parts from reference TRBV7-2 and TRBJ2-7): GAGVSQSPSNKVTEKGKDVELRCDPISGHTALYWYRQSLGQGLEFLIYFQGNSAPDKSGLPSDRFSAERTGGSVSTLTIQRTQQEDSAVYLCASSLVVADRDYEQYFGPGTRLTVT.

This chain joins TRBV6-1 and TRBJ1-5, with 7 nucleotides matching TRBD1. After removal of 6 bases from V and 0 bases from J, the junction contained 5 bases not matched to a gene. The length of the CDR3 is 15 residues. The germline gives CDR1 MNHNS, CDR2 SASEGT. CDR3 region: CASRGQVSSNQPQHF. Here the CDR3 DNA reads TGTGCCAGCAGAGGACAGGTATCTAGCAATCAGCCCCAGCATTTT.

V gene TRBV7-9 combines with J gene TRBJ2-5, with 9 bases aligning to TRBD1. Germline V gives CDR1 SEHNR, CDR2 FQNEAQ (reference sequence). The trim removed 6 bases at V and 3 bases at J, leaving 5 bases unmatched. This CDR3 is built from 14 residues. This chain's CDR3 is CASSQQGAKETQYF. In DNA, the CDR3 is TGTGCCAGCAGTCAACAGGGGGCGAAAGAGACCCAGTACTTC.

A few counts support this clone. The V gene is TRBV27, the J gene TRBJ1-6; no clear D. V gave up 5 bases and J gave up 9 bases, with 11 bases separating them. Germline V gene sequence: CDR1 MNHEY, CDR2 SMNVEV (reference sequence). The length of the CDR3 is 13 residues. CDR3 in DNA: TGTGCCAGCAGTGTGTACGGTGGTTCACCCCTCCACTTT. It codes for CASSVYGGSPLHF.

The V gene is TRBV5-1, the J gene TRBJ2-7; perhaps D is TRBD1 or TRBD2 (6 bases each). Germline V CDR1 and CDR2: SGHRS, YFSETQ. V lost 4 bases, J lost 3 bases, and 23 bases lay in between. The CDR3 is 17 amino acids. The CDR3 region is CASSPVGAGPQDYEQYF. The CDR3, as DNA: TGCGCCAGCAGCCCGGTGGGGGCGGGACCCCAGGACTACGAGCAGTACTTC.

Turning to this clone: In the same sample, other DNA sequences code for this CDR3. CDR3 nucleotide sequence: TGTGCCAGCAGCGTAGGGGAAGAGACCCAGTACTTC. It codes for CASSVGEETQYF. V gene TRBV9 combines with J gene TRBJ2-5; D is ambiguous. Germline assignment: CDR1 SGDLS and CDR2 YYNGEE. Trimming shortened V by 0 bases and J by 3 bases, and 3 bases separated the two germline ends. The CDR3 has 12 amino acids.

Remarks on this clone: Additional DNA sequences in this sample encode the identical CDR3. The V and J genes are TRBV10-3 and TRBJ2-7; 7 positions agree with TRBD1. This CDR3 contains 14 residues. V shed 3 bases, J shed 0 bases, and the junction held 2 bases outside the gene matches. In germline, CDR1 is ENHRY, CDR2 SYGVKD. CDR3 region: CAISETGDSYEQYF. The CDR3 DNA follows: TGTGCCATCAGTGAAACAGGGGACTCCTACGAGCAGTACTTC.

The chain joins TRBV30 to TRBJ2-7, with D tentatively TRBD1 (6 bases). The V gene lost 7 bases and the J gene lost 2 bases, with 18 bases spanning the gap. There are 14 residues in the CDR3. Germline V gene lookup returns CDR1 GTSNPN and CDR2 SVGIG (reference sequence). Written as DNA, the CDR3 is TGTGCCTACTCTTTGGGGACAATCACCTACGAGCAGTACTTC. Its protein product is CAYSLGTITYEQYF.

The CDR3 spells CASSQEPSGLTDTQYF. The DNA for the CDR3 is TGCGCCAGCAGCCAAGAACCTAGCGGGCTCACAGATACGCAGTATTTT. V gene TRBV4-3 combines with J gene TRBJ2-3; 8 bases map to TRBD2. V was pared by 0 bases and J by 2 bases, with 4 bases of the junction left unmatched. Germline assignment: CDR1 LGHNA and CDR2 YSLEER. The CDR3 runs 16 residues.

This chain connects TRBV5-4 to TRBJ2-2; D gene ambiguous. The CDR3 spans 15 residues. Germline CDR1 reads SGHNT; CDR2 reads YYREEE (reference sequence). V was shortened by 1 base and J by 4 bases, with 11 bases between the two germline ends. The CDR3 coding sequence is TGTGCCAGCAGCTTGCGGAGTTCAGGCACCGGGGAGCTGTTTTTT. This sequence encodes CASSLRSSGTGELFF. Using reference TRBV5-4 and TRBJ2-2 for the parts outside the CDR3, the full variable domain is ETGVTQSPTHLIKTRGQQVTLRCSSQSGHNTVSWYQQALGQGPQFIFQYYREEENGRGNFPPRFSGLQFPNYSSELNVNALELDDSALYLCASSLRSSGTGELFFGEGSRLTVL.

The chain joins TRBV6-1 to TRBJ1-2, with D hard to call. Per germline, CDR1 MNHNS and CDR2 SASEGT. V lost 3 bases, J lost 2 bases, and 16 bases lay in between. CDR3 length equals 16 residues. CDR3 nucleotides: TGTGCCAGCAGTGAGGGCTATCTCCCCTCAAACTATGGCTACACCTTC. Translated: CASSEGYLPSNYGYTF.

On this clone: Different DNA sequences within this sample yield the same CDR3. Here the CDR3 DNA reads TGTGCCAGCAGCGTAGGTCCGGGGAACGAGCAGTACTTC. It specifies CASSVGPGNEQYF. This rearrangement joins TRBV9 to TRBJ2-7, with D possibly matching TRBD2 (5 bases). Germline V lookup: CDR1 SGDLS, CDR2 YYNGEE. CDR3 size: 13 residues. Deletions cut 0 bases from V and 5 bases from J, with 9 bases between.

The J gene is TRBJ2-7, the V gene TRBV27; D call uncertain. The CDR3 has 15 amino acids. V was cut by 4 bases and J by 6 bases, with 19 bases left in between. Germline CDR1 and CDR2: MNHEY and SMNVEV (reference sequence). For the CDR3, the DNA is TGTGCCAGCAGTTGGGTTGCTATCCCCTCCCTCGAGCAGTACTTC. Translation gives CASSWVAIPSLEQYF.

CDR3 amino acids: CASSLSPGRDEQYF. CDR3 DNA sequence: TGTGCCAGCAGCTTATCGCCAGGGAGGGACGAGCAGTACTTC. The chain joins TRBV7-9 to TRBJ2-7; 7 bases line up with TRBD2. The V segment lost 2 bases and the J segment 5 bases; nucleotides outside the gene matches: 6. The CDR3 runs to 14 residues. Germline CDR1 reads SEHNR; CDR2 reads FQNEAQ (reference sequence).

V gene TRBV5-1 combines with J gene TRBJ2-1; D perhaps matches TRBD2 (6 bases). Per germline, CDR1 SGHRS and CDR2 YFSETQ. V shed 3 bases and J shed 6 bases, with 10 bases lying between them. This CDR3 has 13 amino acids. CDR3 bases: TGCGCCAGCAGCTGGCTGGGGGGCAATGAGCAGTTCTTC. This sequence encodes CASSWLGGNEQFF.

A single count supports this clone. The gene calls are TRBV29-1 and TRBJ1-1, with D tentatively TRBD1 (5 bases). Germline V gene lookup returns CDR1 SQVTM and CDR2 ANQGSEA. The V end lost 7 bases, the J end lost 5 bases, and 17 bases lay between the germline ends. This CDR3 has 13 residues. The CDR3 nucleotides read TGCAGCGCCGATCTAGGGGAAAGGACTGAAGCTTTCTTT. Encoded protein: CSADLGERTEAFF.

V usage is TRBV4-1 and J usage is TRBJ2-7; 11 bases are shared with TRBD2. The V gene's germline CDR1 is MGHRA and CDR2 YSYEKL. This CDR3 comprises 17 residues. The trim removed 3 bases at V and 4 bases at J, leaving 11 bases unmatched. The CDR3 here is CASSQVLAGGQGYEQYF. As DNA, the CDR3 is TGCGCCAGCAGCCAGGTCCTAGCGGGAGGCCAGGGGTACGAGCAGTACTTC.